This T cell receptor beta chain emerged from a study of cytomegalovirus exposure and HLA in healthy donors. PCR involved 60 Vbeta and 13 Jbeta primers. TCRdb's table, derived via immunoSEQ multiplex PCR, lists solely in-frame clones and lacks some. The sample comprises about 160,000 clones, around 75% of which are singletons, and about 3% rests with the top ten. The clonotype was recovered from a woman between 50 and 59 years old in good health and CMV-seropositive. The sample taken for sequencing was PBMCs.

CDR3 nucleotides: TGCGCCAGCAGCTTTGATGGGTACGGGGGCACCTTC. This gives the protein CASSFDGYGGTF. V gene TRBV5-1 combines with J gene TRBJ1-2; perhaps TRBD1 as D (5 bases). Trimming removed 2 bases from V and 13 bases from J, with 15 bases in between. Germline assignment: CDR1 SGHRS and CDR2 YFSETQ. This CDR3 is built from 12 residues. The full variable domain, completed using reference TRBV5-1 and TRBJ1-2, is KAGVTQTPRYLIKTRGQQVTLSCSPISGHRSVSWYQQTPGQGLQFLFEYFSETQRNKGNFPGRFSGRQFSNSRSEMNVSTLELGDSALYLCASSFDGYGGTFGSGTRLTVV.